Sequencing of this T cell receptor beta chain was carried out in a study of breast tumors, draining lymph nodes, adjacent tissues. Samples came from axillary lymph nodes draining the breast cancer. In the case of this clonotype: Its specificity is not known.

The CDR3 is made up of 16 amino acids. Germline loops: CDR1 DFQATT, CDR2 SNEGSKA (reference sequence). V shed 1 base and J 4 bases; nucleotides not matched to a gene: 11. TCRdb fed the multiplex PCR reads into MiXCR, producing one record per CDR3 protein. The table shows fewer than 200,000 distinct CDR3 sequences, with 30% to 35% occurring only once. Notes on the study in general: The lymph node origin of tumor T cells was framed as consistent with a hypothesis, not demonstrated. Data fit most tumor T cells coming from lymph node, expanding in tumor.

This clonotype originated in a female donor with breast cancer. Some clones in this sample may be carry-over from other donors' samples. The sequencing input was axillary lymph node tissue. The gene calls are TRBV20-1 and TRBJ2-3, with 7 bases fitting TRBD2. This CDR3 is CSARGGAGVGADTQYF. Written as DNA, the CDR3 is TGCAGTGCTAGAGGGGGTGCGGGAGTAGGTGCAGATACGCAGTATTTT.